Below are 26 T cell receptor delta chains sequenced from a single sample in a study of γδ T cells in repeated Plasmodium falciparum infection. Vgamma9/Vdelta2+ and Vdelta2-negative gammadelta T cells were flow-sorted from PBMC for bulk sequencing. TCRdb re-processed the multiplex PCR reads using CATT. This table has tens of thousands of delta-chain clones, around 1.5% appearing once. Sequences were obtained from gamma-delta T cells from blood. Every receptor here comes from a pool of human donors (malaria-infected and uninfected, not separated).

Comments on this clone: It is likely a read error: a sequence one base away is far more abundant. The sample contains more than one DNA sequence encoding this CDR3. The rearrangement uses TRDV2 and TRDJ1; D is perhaps TRDD3 (6 bases). CDR1 is GEAIGNYY, CDR2 EKD, per germline. Trimming took off 0 bases at V and 0 bases at J, with 37 bases between the two ends. CDR3 length: 24 amino acids. The CDR3 nucleotides are TGTGCCTGTGACACCGTCCCCAATGTGCTGAATGGGGGGTCTCAATGGAAGTACACCGATAAACTCATCTTT. Translated: CACDTVPNVLNGGSQWKYTDKLIF.

The table lists this clone with a few counts. This likely traces to a read error, being one base from a far larger clone. Other DNA sequences within the sample encode an identical CDR3. The V and J genes are TRDV2 and TRDJ3, with 12 bases aligning to TRDD3. Here the J gene was assigned by germline matching of the DNA, as TCRdb has none. Germline lookup yields CDR1 GEAIGNYY and CDR2 EKD. This CDR3 is 19 amino acids long. V lost 3 bases and J lost 0; bases outside the gene matches: 5. CDR3: CACDVLGDTSSWDTRQMFF. The CDR3, as DNA: TGTGCCTGTGACGTACTGGGGGATACAAGCTCCTGGGACACCCGACAGATGTTTTTC.

This clone showed up just a few times. This DNA's translation and the protein TCRdb lists, from a much larger clone, do not match at residues 7 and 15, likely due to a read error; the protein shown is translated from the DNA. The rearrangement links TRDV1 to TRDJ1, with D unresolved. CDR3 size: 23 residues. V lost 0 bases and J 0 bases, leaving 32 bases between the germline ends. Looked up from germline, CDR1 is TSWWSYY and CDR2 is QGS. CDR3 nucleotides: TGTGCTCTTGGGGAACTAGGTTTCTCTCCGTCTTGCAAACTGTGGTCATACACCGATAAACTCATCTTT. Translation gives CALGELGFSPSCKLWSYTDKLIF.

About this clone: Since a far larger clone is one base different, this is likely a read error. In the same sample, other DNA sequences code for this CDR3. This sequence joins TRDV2 and TRDJ2; TRDD3 agrees at 7 bases. Because TCRdb records no J gene, it was assigned here through a match of the DNA to germline. CDR1 is GEAIGNYY and CDR2 is EKD in the germline V gene. This CDR3 is 21 amino acids long. Trimming took 0 bases from V and 0 from J; bases not matched to a gene: 18. As DNA, the CDR3 is TGTGCCTGTGACACCGGTACGGTAGCGTACTGGGGAGGCCCTTTGACAGCACAACTCTTCTTT. It specifies CACDTGTVAYWGGPLTAQLFF.

Notes on this clone: TCRdb assigns this DNA the protein of a much larger clone, which departs from its translation at residue 18; this likely reflects a read error, and the protein shown comes from translating the DNA. No J gene was called, and the V gene is TRDV1; the table's D call, TRDD3, has no DNA check behind it. Germline CDR1 TSWWSYY, CDR2 QGS. The CDR3 is made up of 19 amino acids. The DNA of the CDR3 is TGTGCTCTTGGGGAACTGCTTCCTATAGATACGTGGGAGGCCTCTAAACTCACCTTT. Translation: CALGELLPIDTWEASKLTF.

The chain links TRDV1 to TRDJ1; tentatively, D is TRDD3 (5 bases). This CDR3 contains 18 residues. Germline V lookup: CDR1 TSWWSYY, CDR2 QGS. The CDR3 DNA reads as TGTGCCGTGGCTCCTCAATACGACTCCGGAACCGACACCGATAAACTCATCTTT. This gives the protein CAVAPQYDSGTDTDKLIF.

This clone occurred many times. Only one base separates this from a far larger clonotype, so it likely reflects a read error. Other DNA sequences in the sample encode the same CDR3. The J gene is TRDJ1, the V gene TRDV3; no clear D gene. The germline gives CDR1 TVYSNPD, CDR2 GDNSRS (reference sequence). Trimming left V 1 base short and J 0 bases short, with 6 bases between. CDR3 length: 12 amino acids. The CDR3 sequence is CAFKPYTDKLIF. The CDR3 DNA is TGTGCCTTTAAACCTTACACCGATAAACTCATCTTT.

As concerns this clone: TCRdb records a much larger clone's protein for this DNA, with a difference at residue 10 that likely arises from a read error; the protein given is the translation of the DNA. The chain joins TRDV1 to TRDJ1; 11 bases line up with TRDD3. TCRdb lists no J gene, so it was determined here by aligning the DNA to germline. CDR1 TSWWSYY and CDR2 QGS come from the germline V gene. The CDR3 is made up of 19 amino acids. With 6 bases clipped from V and 2 bases from J, the junction kept 17 bases outside the gene matches. The CDR3 DNA is TGTGCTCTTGGCCCTTCTCACCGGGGGCACTGGGGGATAACCGATAAACTCATCTTT. This codes for CALGPSHRGHWGITDKLIF.

This clone was seen many times. The junction differs from germline at one of its ends, possibly a read error. The chain employs TRDV1 and TRDJ1; 10 nucleotides agree with TRDD3. Germline V lookup: CDR1 TSWWSYY, CDR2 QGS. The CDR3 has 23 residues. Here the CDR3 reads CALGELLEFPYWGMWKYTGKLIF. CDR3 DNA sequence: TGTGCTCTTGGGGAACTACTCGAATTTCCCTACTGGGGGATGTGGAAATACACCGGTAAACTCATCTTT.

This clone was found a few times. TCRdb has a much larger clone's protein, which differs at residue 4 from the translation of this DNA, likely because of a read error; what is shown is the protein translated from the DNA. The V and J genes are TRDV3 and TRDJ1; 12 bases map to TRDD3. The CDR3 spans 17 residues. The V segment lost 4 bases and the J segment 10 bases; nucleotides outside the gene matches: 22. CDR1 and CDR2 from the germline V gene are TVYSNPD and GDNSRS (reference sequence). The CDR3 loop is CAYRPPLLWGIRRGLIF. The CDR3, as DNA: TGTGCCTACCGCCCCCCTTTACTCTGGGGGATACGCCGGGGACTCATCTTT.

There are a few counts of this clone. A far larger clone is a single base away, which makes a read error likely. This specimen includes other DNA sequences encoding the same CDR3. CDR3 coding DNA: TGTGCTCTTGGAGAACTAGGCTGGGGGATACCCTCATACACCGATAAACTCATCTTT. Protein product: CALGELGWGIPSYTDKLIF. This chain joins TRDV1 and TRDJ1; 11 bases map to TRDD3. Per the germline V gene, CDR1 is TSWWSYY and CDR2 is QGS. The CDR3 contains 19 residues.

This clone was counted only a few times. This DNA's translation differs at residue 10 from TCRdb's protein, which comes from a much larger clone; a read error is likely, and the protein shown is translated from the DNA. The chain employs TRDV2 and TRDJ1; TRDD3 matches 9 bases. The J gene was not available in TCRdb and was assigned here by matching the DNA to germline segments. From germline, CDR1 is GEAIGNYY and CDR2 EKD. The CDR3 covers 20 residues. V dropped 0 bases and J dropped 0; count of bases not matched to a gene: 16. CDR3 amino acids: CACDTEDRLAGGLYTDKLIF. The CDR3 nucleotides are TGTGCCTGTGACACCGAAGACAGGTTGGCTGGGGGATTGTACACCGATAAACTCATCTTT.

This clone was observed a handful of times. The protein held in TCRdb is that of a much larger clone and does not match this DNA's translation at residue 13, likely because of a read error; the protein shown is translated from the DNA. The rearrangement uses TRDV1 and TRDJ1; perhaps TRDD3 as D (6 bases). The J gene, left out of TCRdb, was set here by checking the DNA against germline. From germline, CDR1 is TSWWSYY and CDR2 QGS. The V and J ends lost 0 bases and 4 bases respectively, with 30 bases between them. The CDR3 sequence is 21 residues long. The CDR3 here is CALGELLPGLYWEIEDDKLIF. DNA of the CDR3: TGTGCTCTTGGGGAACTCCTCCCTGGCCTTTACTGGGAGATAGAGGACGATAAACTCATCTTT.

This clone was seen many times. The protein given by TCRdb reflects a much larger clone and differs at residue 8 from this DNA's translation, likely from a read error; the protein shown is the DNA's translation. The chain employs TRDV1 and TRDJ1, with 10 bases aligning to TRDD3. J was trimmed by 4 bases and V by 5 bases; bases with no gene match: 22. Germline values: CDR1 TSWWSYY, CDR2 QGS. This CDR3 comprises 20 residues. This CDR3 is CALGSPTLDLLGDILDKLIF. In DNA, the CDR3 is TGTGCTCTTGGGTCCCCAACCCTCGACCTTCTGGGGGATATCCTCGATAAACTCATCTTT.

This clone was seen a handful of times. A far larger clone is one base from this, pointing to a likely read error. The same CDR3 also results from other DNA sequences found in this sample. The CDR3 reads CACDSTGGPGWEGHTDKLIF. CDR3 sequence (DNA): TGCGCCTGTGACTCTACTGGGGGCCCGGGATGGGAGGGACACACCGATAAACTCATCTTT. The chain carries TRDV2 and TRDJ1; 8 bases line up with TRDD3. TCRdb supplies no J gene; here it was assigned by aligning the nucleotide sequence to germline. Germline CDR1 GEAIGNYY, CDR2 EKD. This CDR3 is built from 20 residues.

This clone was recorded a few times. TCRdb records a much larger clone's protein for this DNA, with a difference at residue 12 that likely arises from a read error; the protein given is the translation of the DNA. The chain employs TRDV1 and TRDJ1, with D maybe TRDD3 (5 bases). Germline lookup yields CDR1 TSWWSYY and CDR2 QGS. V lost 3 bases, J lost 3 bases, and 26 bases lay in between. This CDR3 region has 19 residues. The CDR3 DNA follows: TGTGCTCTTGGGGAGCCGCCGGGGGTTATCCCCAAGTACGCCGATAAACTCATCTTT. Its translation is CALGEPPGVIPKYADKLIF.

This clone was counted many times. This sequence joins TRDV1 and TRDJ1; tentatively, D is TRDD3 (5 bases). V was shortened by 0 bases and J by 4 bases, with 12 bases between the two germline ends. The germline V gene encodes CDR1 TSWWSYY and CDR2 QGS. CDR3 length: 15 amino acids. The DNA of the CDR3 is TGTGCTCTTGGGGAACTTAGGTTACTGGACGATAAACTCATCTTT. Its protein product is CALGELRLLDDKLIF.

There are many counts of this clone. A read error likely explains why the TCRdb protein, taken from a much larger clone, differs from this DNA's translation at residue 13; the protein shown is translated from the DNA. V usage is TRDV1 and J usage is TRDJ1, with D possibly matching TRDD3 (6 bases). This CDR3 is 18 amino acids long. Between the trimmed V and J ends, which lost 3 bases and 5 bases, there was a span of 25 bases. Germline V lookup: CDR1 TSWWSYY, CDR2 QGS. The DNA of the CDR3 is TGTGCTCTTGGGGATCTTTTTCCCCTCTTACTGGGAGTTGATAAACTCATCTTT. Translation gives CALGDLFPLLLGVDKLIF.

This clone was seen at least ten times. The protein that TCRdb holds for this DNA derives from a much larger clone and differs from the translated DNA at residue 12, which likely indicates a read error; the protein shown here is translated from the DNA. The chain couples TRDV1 to TRDJ1; 7 bases are shared with TRDD3. TCRdb records no J gene; here it was assigned by comparing the DNA to germline. Germline CDR1 is TSWWSYY and CDR2 is QGS. J gave up 0 bases and V 7 bases, and 29 bases lay outside the gene matches. The CDR3 sequence is 22 residues long. In DNA form, the CDR3 reads TGTGCTCTTGAGGCCCCGCCGTCCCATACTGGGGACCGACAACTGTACACCGATAAACTCATCTTT. This translates into CALEAPPSHTGDRQLYTDKLIF.

This clone came up a few times. For this DNA, TCRdb reports the protein of a much larger clone, which diverges at residue 6, most likely from a read error; the protein presented here is translated directly from the DNA. V usage is TRDV1 and J usage is TRDJ2, with 12 nucleotides matching TRDD3. V lost 4 bases, J lost 5 bases, and 26 bases stayed unmatched. Looked up from germline, CDR1 is TSWWSYY and CDR2 is QGS. This CDR3 contains 23 residues. The CDR3 reads CALGAYKPTLGDTPPLLTAQLFF. In nucleotides, the CDR3 is TGTGCTCTTGGGGCCTACAAACCTACACTGGGGGATACCCCTCCCCTCCTAACAGCACAACTCTTCTTT.

Turning to this clone: The likely explanation is a read error, given a far larger clone one base away. Other nucleotide sequences from this sample produce the same CDR3. The chain couples TRDV2 to TRDJ3; no clear D gene. The length of the CDR3 is 18 residues. Germline assignment: CDR1 GEAIGNYY and CDR2 EKD. CDR3 protein: CACDTAGQSSWDTRQMFF. CDR3 in DNA: TGTGCCTGCGACACTGCAGGTCAGAGCTCCTGGGACACCCGACAGATGTTTTTC.

As for this clone: This probably arose from a read error, given a far larger clone one base away. J is TRDJ3 and V is TRDV1; TRDD3 aligns across 10 bases. Matching the DNA to germline supplied the J gene, which TCRdb does not give. The length of the CDR3 is 25 residues. Germline CDR1 is TSWWSYY and CDR2 is QGS. The CDR3 nucleotides read TGTGCCCTTGGGGAACTAGTCTTCCCCCATTGGTACTGGGGGATCGTCTCCTGGGACACCCGACAGATGTTTTTC. This encodes CALGELVFPHWYWGIVSWDTRQMFF.

This clone was detected a few times. This probably arose from a read error, given a far larger clone one base away. Other DNA variants within this sample encode the same CDR3. The chain carries TRDV1 and TRDJ1; tentative D call: TRDD3 (5 bases). The J gene comes from matching the DNA to germline here; TCRdb lacks it. This CDR3 has 19 residues. Looked up from germline, CDR1 is TSWWSYY and CDR2 is QGS. CDR3 region: CALGEHSLFWDWRTDKLIF. The CDR3 region has the DNA TGCGCTCTTGGGGAGCATTCCCTTTTTTGGGATTGGCGAACCGATAAACTCATCTTT.

This clone was counted only a few times. TCRdb lists the protein of a much larger clone for this DNA, which differs at residue 15, so this is likely a read error; the protein given here is translated from the DNA itself. V and J are TRDV1 and TRDJ1; TRDD2 aligns across 9 bases. Since TCRdb gives no J gene, matching the DNA to germline was used here to assign it. Germline values: CDR1 TSWWSYY, CDR2 QGS. The CDR3 runs 26 residues. J was trimmed by 1 base and V by 2 bases; bases with no gene match: 35. CDR3 sequence: CALGEAGPSYGRSTRGPRWVTDKLIF. The CDR3 nucleotides are TGTGCTCTTGGGGAAGCGGGGCCTTCCTACGGGAGGAGTACTAGGGGACCCCGTTGGGTCACCGATAAACTCATCTTT.

Details on this clone: With a much larger clone just one base away, this may be a read error. Other DNA sequences within the sample encode an identical CDR3. This sequence joins TRDV1 and TRDJ4, with 9 bases that match TRDD3. TCRdb is silent on the J gene; assignment here came from matching the DNA to germline. The CDR3 runs to 24 residues. Germline V gives CDR1 TSWWSYY, CDR2 QGS. The trim removed 1 base at V and 3 bases at J, leaving 33 bases unmatched. DNA for the CDR3: TGTGCTCTTGGGGAACCTCAAGCCTTCTCTAAGAAATGGGGGATATTATACGCAATTGGACCCCTGATCTTT. The encoded protein is CALGEPQAFSKKWGILYAIGPLIF.

This clone was counted a few times. For this DNA, TCRdb reports the protein of a much larger clone, which diverges at residue 13, most likely from a read error; the protein presented here is translated directly from the DNA. The V gene is TRDV1, the J gene TRDJ1, with TRDD3 identical over 8 bases. Germline V lookup: CDR1 TSWWSYY, CDR2 QGS. V lost 4 bases to trimming and J lost 0 bases; unmatched junction nucleotides: 19. The CDR3 covers 20 residues. CDR3 residues: CALGGILLPGYAPYTDKLIF. The CDR3 nucleotides read TGTGCTCTTGGGGGGATTCTCCTCCCGGGATACGCCCCCTACACCGATAAACTCATCTTT.